Listed below are T cell receptor beta chains from one sample, sequenced in a study of human T cells and chemical hapten exposure. One entry per CDR3 protein, called by TCRdb with MiXCR from the 5' RACE reads. The data contain 130,000 or so distinct CDR3 sequences, around 4.4% of them singletons. These receptors all stem from a female donor in good health. Both conserved end residues are part of each CDR3. Size values are once, few and many counts, or a class for expanded clones, and some rows have none.

v_gene	abundance	CDR3aa
TRBV4-1	many	CASSPLTSGLADEQFF
TRBV29-1	many	CSVEGENTDTQYF
TRBV7-2	few	CASSLPHYPPFF
TRBV7-2	many	CASSLVPEISYEQYF
TRBV25-1	many	CASSDPRDRVSPLHF
TRBV4-1	many	CASSQGSGQNTEAFF
TRBV7-8	few	CASNSLRGSSYNEQFF
TRBV5-4	-	CASSLGLPGAQYF
TRBV11-2	many	CASSPHHTDTQYF
TRBV20-1	many	CSARNVQGVRYNEQFF
TRBV11-2	many	CASSLVGVSLYGYTF
TRBV4-2	many	CASSQRGSGGSTDTQYF
TRBV12-3/TRBV12-4	-	CASSSMTGTEPYGYTF
TRBV7-9	many	CASSQGASNEKLFF
TRBV13	many	CASSSHGLLAFF
TRBV3-1	many	CASSPTTGGARRQYF
TRBV5-1	many	CATDTGPPYQETQYF
TRBV24-1	many	CATRAGQGDGYTF
TRBV28	-	CASSSTDNQPQHF
TRBV27	many	CASSFLASYPYNEQFF
TRBV5-8	many	CASSRSGGSLNEQFF
TRBV20-1	many	CSARDQGGNSPLHF
TRBV20-1	-	CSARGRERYYEQYF
TRBV6-2/TRBV6-3	many	CASSYHLGTAQETQYF
TRBV4-2	few	CASSPGQGDTQYF
TRBV10-2	many	CASSDGSTNEKLFF
TRBV12-3/TRBV12-4	-	CASSPGGWNYGYTF
TRBV6-5	many	CASSESRGKTDTQYF
TRBV30	many	CASRVRESYEQYF
TRBV6-5	-	CASSYEGWRDTQYF
TRBV20-1	many	CSGAGLAAYEQYF
TRBV12-3/TRBV12-4	many	CASSWGGHRGGIYEQYF
TRBV7-2	many	CASSFGLAGGYRDTQYF
TRBV6-2/TRBV6-3	many	CATHRDRSSGANVLTF
TRBV6-5	many	CASSQIAGQTNTGELFF
TRBV19	few	CASSRDRAYSNQPQHF
TRBV25-1	many	CASSRSAGTGSSPLHF
TRBV3-1	many	CASSQAQGRQPQHF
TRBV7-9	many	CASSLAGGQYNEQFF
TRBV7-6	many	CASSLAKTGGVGANVLTF
TRBV21-1	many	CASSNGDRATNEKLFF
TRBV7-3	few	CASSSQHRGEETGELFF
TRBV29-1	few	CSVQGYPTDTQYF
TRBV28	many	CASRSGGLGYNEQFF
TRBV12-3/TRBV12-4	many	CASSLAFIETPQGTEAFF
TRBV18	many	CASSPTGGTGGSPLHF
TRBV29-1	many	CSVARASVATEAFF
TRBV5-1	few	CASSAGQSFYEQYF
TRBV20-1	many	CSARGLAGGGGNEQFF
TRBV7-9	many	CASIPFVGGKDTQYF
TRBV28	-	CVSKGFREQYF
TRBV29-1	many	CSVEYSALTEAFF
TRBV6-1	many	CAIRQGARMMGTEAFF
TRBV13	many	CASRSKPTGVGELFF
TRBV5-1	many	CASSLEVIRDEQFF
TRBV5-1	many	CASRLRGGTGVASGANVLTF
TRBV6-2/TRBV6-3	many	CASSPRYTEAFF